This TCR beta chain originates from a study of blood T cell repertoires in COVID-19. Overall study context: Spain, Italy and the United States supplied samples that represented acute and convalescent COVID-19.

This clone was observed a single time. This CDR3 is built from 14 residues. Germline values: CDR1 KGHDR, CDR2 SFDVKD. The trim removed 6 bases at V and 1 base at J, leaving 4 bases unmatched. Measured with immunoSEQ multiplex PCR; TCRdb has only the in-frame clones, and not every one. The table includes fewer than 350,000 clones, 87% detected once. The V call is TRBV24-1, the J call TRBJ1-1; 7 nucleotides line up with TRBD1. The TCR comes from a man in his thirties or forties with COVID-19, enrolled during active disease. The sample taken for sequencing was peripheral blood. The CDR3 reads CATSKGGGNTEAFF. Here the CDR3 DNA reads TGTGCCACCAGTAAAGGGGGCGGGAACACTGAAGCTTTCTTT.